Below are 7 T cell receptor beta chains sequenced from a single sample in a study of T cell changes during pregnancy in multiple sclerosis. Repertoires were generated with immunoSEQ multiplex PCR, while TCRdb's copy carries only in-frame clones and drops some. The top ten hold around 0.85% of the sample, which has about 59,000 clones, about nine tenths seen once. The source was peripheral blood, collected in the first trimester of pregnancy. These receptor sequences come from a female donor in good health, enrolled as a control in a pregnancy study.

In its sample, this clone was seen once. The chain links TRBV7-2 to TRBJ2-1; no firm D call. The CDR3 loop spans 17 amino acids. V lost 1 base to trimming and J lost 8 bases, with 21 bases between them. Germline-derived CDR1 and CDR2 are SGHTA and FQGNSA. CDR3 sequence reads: CASSLVSSFDGWDEQFF. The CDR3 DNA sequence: TGTGCCAGCAGCTTAGTTTCCTCCTTTGACGGGTGGGATGAGCAGTTCTTC.

The CDR3 sequence: CASSLRSGYTF. The CDR3 DNA is TGTGCCAGCAGCTTGCGTAGTGGCTACACCTTC. The chain uses TRBV5-6 and TRBJ1-2, with D unclear. The CDR3 spans 11 residues. The germline CDR1 and CDR2 sequences are SGHDT and YYEEEE. With 1 base removed from V and 7 bases from J, the gap between germline ends came to 5 bases.

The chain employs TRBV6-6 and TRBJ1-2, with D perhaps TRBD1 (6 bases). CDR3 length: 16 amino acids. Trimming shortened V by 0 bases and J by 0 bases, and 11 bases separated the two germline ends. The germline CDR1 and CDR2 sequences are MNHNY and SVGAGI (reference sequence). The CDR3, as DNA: TGTGCCAGCAGTTACTCCCGGGACACGGCTAACTATGGCTACACCTTC. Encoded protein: CASSYSRDTANYGYTF.

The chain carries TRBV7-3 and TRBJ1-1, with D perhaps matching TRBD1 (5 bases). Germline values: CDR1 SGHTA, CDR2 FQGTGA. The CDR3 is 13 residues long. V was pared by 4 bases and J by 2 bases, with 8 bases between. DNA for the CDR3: TGTGCCAGCAGCTCGGACATAAACACTGAAGCTTTCTTT. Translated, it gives CASSSDINTEAFF.

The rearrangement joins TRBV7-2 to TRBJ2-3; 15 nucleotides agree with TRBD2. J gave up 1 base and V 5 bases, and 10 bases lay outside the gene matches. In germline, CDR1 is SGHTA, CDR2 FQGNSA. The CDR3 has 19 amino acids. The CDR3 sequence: CASSPFGLAGGQGTDTQYF. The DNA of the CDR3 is TGTGCCAGCAGCCCATTCGGACTAGCGGGGGGGCAGGGCACAGATACGCAGTATTTT. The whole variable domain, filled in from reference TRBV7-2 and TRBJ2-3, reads GAGVSQSPSNKVTEKGKDVELRCDPISGHTALYWYRQSLGQGLEFLIYFQGNSAPDKSGLPSDRFSAERTGGSVSTLTIQRTQQEDSAVYLCASSPFGLAGGQGTDTQYFGPGTRLTVL.

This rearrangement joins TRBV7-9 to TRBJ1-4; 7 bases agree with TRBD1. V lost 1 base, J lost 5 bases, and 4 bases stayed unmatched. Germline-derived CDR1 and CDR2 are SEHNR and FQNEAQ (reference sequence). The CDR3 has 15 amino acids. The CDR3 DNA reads TGTGCCAGCAGCTTAGTCCAGGGGGTAAATGAAAAACTGTTTTTT. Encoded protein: CASSLVQGVNEKLFF.

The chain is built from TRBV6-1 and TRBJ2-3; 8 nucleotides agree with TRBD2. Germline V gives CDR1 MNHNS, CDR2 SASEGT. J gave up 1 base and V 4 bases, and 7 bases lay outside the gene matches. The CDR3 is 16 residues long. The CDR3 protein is CASSVLGGLGTDTQYF. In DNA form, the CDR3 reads TGTGCCAGCAGTGTCCTTGGGGGACTAGGCACAGATACGCAGTATTTT.